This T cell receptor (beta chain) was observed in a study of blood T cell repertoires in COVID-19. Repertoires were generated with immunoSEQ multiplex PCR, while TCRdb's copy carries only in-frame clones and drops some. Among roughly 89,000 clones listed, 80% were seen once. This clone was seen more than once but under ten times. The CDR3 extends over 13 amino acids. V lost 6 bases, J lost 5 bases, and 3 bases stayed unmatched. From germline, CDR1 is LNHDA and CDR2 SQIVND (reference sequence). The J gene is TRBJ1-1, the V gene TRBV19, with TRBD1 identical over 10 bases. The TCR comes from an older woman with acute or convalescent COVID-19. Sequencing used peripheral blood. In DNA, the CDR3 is TGTGCCAGTAGCGAGGGACAGGGGACTGAAGCTTTCTTT. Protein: CASSEGQGTEAFF.